Each of the 18 T cell receptor beta chains below was sequenced from the same sample in a study of shared clonotypes between healthy human individuals. Repertoires were generated with immunoSEQ multiplex PCR, while TCRdb's copy carries only in-frame clones and drops some. The table records more than 2,000,000 clones, around nine tenths of them present only once. The sample comprised naive CD4+ T cells sorted from blood. Described subset: CD45RA+ positively selected. The receptors come from a man between 18 and 35 years old in good health.

On this clone itself: Different DNA sequences within this sample yield the same CDR3. The rearrangement links TRBV7-9 to TRBJ2-7, with unresolved D. Trimming shortened V by 1 base and J by 1 base, and 8 bases separated the two germline ends. Germline V lookup: CDR1 SEHNR, CDR2 FQNEAQ (reference sequence). The CDR3 length is 14 residues. CDR3 region: CASSLVGSSYEQYF. CDR3 nucleotides: TGTGCCAGCAGCTTAGTGGGATCTTCCTACGAGCAGTACTTC.

This chain links TRBV11-2 with TRBJ2-2, with D unresolved. With 5 bases removed from V and 4 bases from J, the gap between germline ends came to 8 bases. Germline assignment: CDR1 SGHAT and CDR2 FQNNGV. The CDR3 has 13 residues. CDR3 region: CASSPTVTGELFF. The CDR3 nucleotides read TGTGCCAGCAGCCCGACTGTCACCGGGGAGCTGTTTTTT.

A word on this clone: At the DNA level, this CDR3 is encoded by other sequences in the same sample as well. The chain employs TRBV5-1 and TRBJ2-7; 8 bases line up with TRBD2. This CDR3 has 15 amino acids. Trimming at V came to 0 bases and at J to 2 bases, leaving 4 bases not matched to a gene. Germline V gene sequence: CDR1 SGHRS, CDR2 YFSETQ. The CDR3 coding sequence is TGCGCCAGCAGCTTGGATGGCGGGGGGCCCTACGAGCAGTACTTC. Translation gives CASSLDGGGPYEQYF.

The chain links TRBV7-2 to TRBJ1-2, with D perhaps TRBD1 (5 bases). The ends were cut back, 1 base at V and 11 bases at J, with 17 bases in the middle. The CDR3 extends over 14 amino acids. Germline loops: CDR1 SGHTA, CDR2 FQGNSA. CDR3 sequence reads: CASSLEYAVTAYTF. CDR3 nucleotide sequence: TGTGCCAGCAGCTTAGAATATGCTGTGACAGCTTACACCTTC. The full variable domain, completed using reference TRBV7-2 and TRBJ1-2, is GAGVSQSPSNKVTEKGKDVELRCDPISGHTALYWYRQSLGQGLEFLIYFQGNSAPDKSGLPSDRFSAERTGGSVSTLTIQRTQQEDSAVYLCASSLEYAVTAYTFGSGTRLTVV.

The chain is built from TRBV29-1 and TRBJ1-2; tentatively, D is TRBD1 (6 bases). Per the germline V gene, CDR1 is SQVTM and CDR2 is ANQGSEA. This CDR3 contains 13 residues. With 1 base removed from V and 6 bases from J, the gap between germline ends came to 12 bases. The CDR3 DNA reads TGCAGCGTTGAAGTAGGGGGGTCGAATGGCTACACCTTC. Its translation: CSVEVGGSNGYTF.

The chain recombines TRBV28 with TRBJ1-5, with 9 bases aligning to TRBD1. With V trimmed by 5 bases and J by 4 bases, 6 bases remained unmatched. Per the germline V gene, CDR1 is MDHEN and CDR2 is SYDVKM. This CDR3 comprises 15 residues. This chain's CDR3 is CASSPGQGRNQPQHF. The CDR3 nucleotides are TGTGCCAGCAGTCCCGGACAGGGGAGGAATCAGCCCCAGCATTTT.

The sample holds many counts of this clone. This rearrangement joins TRBV5-7 to TRBJ1-2; a possible D gene is TRBD1 (5 bases). TRBV5-7 is classed as an ORF, of uncertain function. The length of the CDR3 is 12 residues. V was clipped by 3 bases and J by 8 bases, with 11 bases between them. The CDR3 sequence is CASSCRWGGYTF. The CDR3 DNA follows: TGTGCCAGCAGCTGCCGCTGGGGCGGCTACACCTTC.

The gene calls are TRBV19 and TRBJ2-3; 12 bases map to TRBD2. The V gene end was trimmed by 10 bases and the J gene end by 4 bases; junction bases not matched to a gene: 6. Germline CDR1 and CDR2: LNHDA and SQIVND (reference sequence). The CDR3 runs to 14 residues. In DNA, the CDR3 is TGTGCCACCCAACTAGCGGGGGGAGCAGATACGCAGTATTTT. Translating it yields CATQLAGGADTQYF.

The J gene is TRBJ1-2, the V gene TRBV11-2; 9 bases fit TRBD1. The CDR3 runs 15 residues. The trim removed 5 bases at V and 4 bases at J, leaving 8 bases unmatched. Germline CDR1 reads SGHAT; CDR2 reads FQNNGV. The CDR3 nucleotides read TGTGCCAGCAGCAGGACAGGGGTGGATGGCTATGGCTACACCTTC. Protein product: CASSRTGVDGYGYTF.

This chain connects TRBV2 to TRBJ1-5; 9 bases agree with TRBD1. Germline V gene lookup returns CDR1 SNHLY and CDR2 FYNNEI. The length of the CDR3 is 13 residues. V gave up 8 bases and J gave up 3 bases; unmatched junction bases: 2. The CDR3 protein is CASGTGNNQPQHF. The CDR3 nucleotides are TGTGCCAGCGGGACAGGGAACAATCAGCCCCAGCATTTT.

J is TRBJ1-6 and V is TRBV6-1; 7 positions agree with TRBD1. From germline, CDR1 is MNHNS and CDR2 SASEGT. V dropped 5 bases and J dropped 9; count of bases not matched to a gene: 7. The CDR3 is made up of 14 amino acids. CDR3 region: CASSKQGSSSPLHF. CDR3 DNA: TGTGCCAGCAGTAAACAGGGGTCGAGTTCACCCCTCCACTTT.

V and J are TRBV7-9 and TRBJ1-2; D gene unclear. CDR3 length: 17 residues. Germline CDR1 and CDR2: SEHNR and FQNEAQ (reference sequence). V lost 2 bases and J lost 4, with 20 bases in between. This CDR3 reads CASSLSYGGQFLYGYTF. The CDR3 DNA sequence: TGTGCCAGCAGCTTATCTTATGGAGGTCAGTTCCTCTATGGCTACACCTTC. Full variable domain (remainder filled in from reference TRBV7-9 and TRBJ1-2): DTGVSQNPRHKITKRGQNVTFRCDPISEHNRLYWYRQTLGQGPEFLTYFQNEAQLEKSRLLSDRFSAERPKGSFSTLEIQRTEQGDSAMYLCASSLSYGGQFLYGYTFGSGTRLTVV.

About this clone itself: This CDR3 is also generated by other DNA sequences in the sample. The chain carries TRBV2 and TRBJ1-2, with 7 positions matching TRBD1. The CDR3 is 12 residues long. The trim removed 6 bases at V and 4 bases at J, leaving 2 bases unmatched. Per germline, CDR1 SNHLY and CDR2 FYNNEI. The CDR3 region has the DNA TGTGCCAGCAGCGGGACAGCCTATGGCTACACCTTC. Translation: CASSGTAYGYTF.

Concerning this clone itself: This sample includes further DNA sequences coding for the same CDR3. The chain couples TRBV5-1 to TRBJ2-5; TRBD1 might be the D (5 bases). The V end lost 1 base, the J end lost 1 base, and 8 bases lay between the germline ends. The CDR3 is 14 residues long. Germline lookup yields CDR1 SGHRS and CDR2 YFSETQ. CDR3 in DNA: TGCGCCAGCAGCTTGAGTACAGGCCAAGAGACCCAGTACTTC. It is translated as CASSLSTGQETQYF.

The V call is TRBV4-1, the J call TRBJ1-6; a weak D match, TRBD1 (5 bases). The CDR3 contains 17 residues. Trimming cost V 0 bases and J 6 bases, with 15 bases left between them. The germline V gene encodes CDR1 MGHRA and CDR2 YSYEKL. The CDR3 nucleotides read TGCGCCAGCAGCCAAGAGTTCTGGCAGGGCCTTAATTCACCCCTCCACTTT. Protein product: CASSQEFWQGLNSPLHF.

The CDR3 sequence: CASSVYSGGGQNIQYF. CDR3 DNA: TGTGCCAGCAGCGTCTATAGCGGGGGGGGTCAAAACATTCAGTACTTC. The rearrangement links TRBV11-3 to TRBJ2-4; TRBD2 agrees at 11 bases. The V and J ends lost 5 bases and 5 bases, in that order; junction bases with no gene match: 8. Looked up from germline, CDR1 is SGHNT and CDR2 is YENEEA. The CDR3 has 16 residues.

This clone was counted a single time. The chain couples TRBV5-5 to TRBJ1-6, with D possibly matching TRBD1 (6 bases). This CDR3 is 15 amino acids long. V was clipped by 0 bases and J by 8 bases, with 12 bases between them. Germline lookup yields CDR1 SGHKS and CDR2 YYEKEE (reference sequence). The CDR3 nucleotides are TGTGCCAGCAGCTTGGATGGGACAAAGGATTCACCCCTCCACTTT. It specifies CASSLDGTKDSPLHF.

V is TRBV7-9 and J is TRBJ2-7, with a tentative D call TRBD2 (6 bases). The CDR3 has 14 residues. V shed 5 bases and J shed 3 bases, with 14 bases lying between them. Germline CDR1 SEHNR, CDR2 FQNEAQ (reference sequence). CDR3 sequence: CASSPGGWHYEQYF. The CDR3 DNA sequence: TGTGCCAGCAGCCCTGGGGGGTGGCACTACGAGCAGTACTTC.